The T cell receptor (beta chain) under discussion was sequenced for a study of blood T cell repertoires in COVID-19 (dated by TCRdb to about 2020). Notes on the research overall: Collaborator samples came from the United States, Italy and Spain and covered acute and convalescent phases of COVID-19. Where HLA class I and class II types were available, the types were taken from metadata supplied by the sample provider, not from assay-based typing. Sample metadata almost always included a de-identified subject ID, COVID-19 status, age in years and sex. Samples came from the ongoing ImmuneRACE study (first 160 participants) plus 1,254 subjects from 6 global collaborators. The repertoires were released in a freely available public database intended as a resource for research on the immune response to SARS-CoV-2. Subjects who had been exposed to COVID-19, were actively infected with it, or had recovered from it provided the deeply sampled blood TCRbeta repertoires that made up the dataset. The prospective study material was composed of cDNA or gDNA derived from T cells, B-cell-depleted T cells, or PBMCs.

The paper as a whole reports these results and caveats: The amount of clinical and demographic metadata varied by source and participant and was provided uncurated.

Each collaborating institution followed its own protocols to collect whole blood in K2EDTA tubes. For TCRbeta analysis, collaborators shipped samples in one of three forms: frozen whole blood, isolated PBMCs, or DNA extracted from either of those sample types. This clone was found a few times. No antigen is known for it. Base qualities are not recorded, but no much larger clone differs from it by a single base. V is pared back by 4 bases and J by 3 bases, with 14 bases lying between the germline termini. The germline V gene encodes CDR1 KGHDR and CDR2 SFDVKD. The CDR3 covers 15 residues, taking in both the cysteine and the phenylalanine. Only the CDR3 part of the read is kept: 45 bases, read in frame from the first base. TCRbeta CDR3 regions were amplified from genomic DNA using the immunoSEQ Assay, a bias-controlled multiplex PCR. Per the original workflow: Within the assay, amplification of reference gene primers was used to estimate how many nucleated cells each sample contained. To quantify the absolute abundance of each unique TCRbeta CDR3 rearrangement, sequence reads were collapsed and filtered. Productive Simpson clonality was computed per sample as the square root of Simpson's diversity index over productive rearrangements. TCRdb stores this immuneACCESS table with in-frame sequences only. Part of the clones is absent; in the studies checked, under half of the shortfall reflects unresolved V genes, and no reason is known for the rest. For V, J and clone size, that table is used; D and trimming come from the DNA. The sample data list some 210,000 clones, and roughly nine tenths of these were observed just once. Approximately 1.2% of the sample comes from the top ten.

The rearranged chain carries TRBV24-1 and TRBJ2-5, and TRBD2 may be the D gene, going by 6 matching bases. The clonotype was recovered from a man younger than 45 with acute or convalescent COVID-19. The sequencing input was peripheral blood. The DNA reads TGTGCCACCAGTGACCCGAGGACTACCGAAGAGACCCAGTACTTC. Its translation reads: CATSDPRTTEETQYF.